This T cell receptor beta chain originates from a study of blood T cell repertoires in COVID-19 (dated by TCRdb to 2020 to 2022). About the investigation overall: Samples covering the acute and convalescent phases of COVID-19 were provided by collaborators in the United States, Italy and Spain. The prospective study material was composed of cDNA or gDNA derived from T cells, B-cell-depleted T cells, or PBMCs. Deeply sampled blood TCRbeta repertoires from subjects exposed to, actively infected with, or recovered from COVID-19 were included in the dataset. The repertoires were released in a freely available public database meant as a resource for research on the immune response to SARS-CoV-2. Samples came from the ongoing ImmuneRACE study (first 160 participants) plus 1,254 subjects from 6 global collaborators. Sample metadata almost always included a de-identified subject ID, COVID-19 status, age in years and sex. Where HLA class I and class II types were available, the types were taken from metadata supplied by the sample provider, not from assay-based typing. Beyond this particular receptor, the publication reports: The quantity of clinical and demographic metadata differed by source and by participant and was supplied without curation.

One collaborating source in Seattle enrolled patients during active infection and followed them longitudinally through the course of disease. Whole blood was collected in K2EDTA tubes by collaborating institutions according to the institutions' own protocols. Collaborator samples were shipped for TCRbeta analysis as frozen whole blood, isolated PBMCs, or DNA extracted from either sample type. From cysteine to phenylalanine, the CDR3 is 15 amino acids long. The only DNA kept is the CDR3, 45 bases in frame from the first base. From the germline V gene (reference sequence), CDR1 is SSHAT and CDR2 is FNYEAQ. On this clone itself: This clone's antigen is unknown. An end of the junction differs from the germline gene, which may be a read error.

The immunoSEQ Assay, a bias-controlled multiplex PCR, was used to amplify TCRbeta CDR3 regions from genomic DNA. The study's own analysis went as follows. The number of nucleated cells in each sample was estimated from the amplification of reference gene primers within the assay. To quantify the absolute abundance of each unique TCRbeta CDR3 rearrangement, sequence reads were collapsed and filtered. Productive Simpson clonality was computed per sample as the square root of Simpson's diversity index over productive rearrangements. The clones in this table, taken by TCRdb from immuneACCESS, are in-frame only. Not every clone is retained; where verified, under half of the shortfall comes from an unresolved V gene, and the cause of the rest is unknown. For V, J and clone size, that table is used; D and trimming come from the DNA. This sample is represented by 360,000 or so clones; about nine tenths of them were singletons. The top ten clones comprise roughly 3.9% of the sample.

The TCR sequence derives from a woman aged 55 to 70 with COVID-19, enrolled during active disease. The specimen sequenced was peripheral blood. The chain employs TRBV7-7 and TRBJ1-4, with TRBD1 as a weak D call on 5 bases. This receptor has the CDR3 CASSSGSLGGEKLFF. The nucleotides are TGTGCTAGCAGCTCCGGCTCATTGGGGGGTGAAAAACTGTTTTTT.